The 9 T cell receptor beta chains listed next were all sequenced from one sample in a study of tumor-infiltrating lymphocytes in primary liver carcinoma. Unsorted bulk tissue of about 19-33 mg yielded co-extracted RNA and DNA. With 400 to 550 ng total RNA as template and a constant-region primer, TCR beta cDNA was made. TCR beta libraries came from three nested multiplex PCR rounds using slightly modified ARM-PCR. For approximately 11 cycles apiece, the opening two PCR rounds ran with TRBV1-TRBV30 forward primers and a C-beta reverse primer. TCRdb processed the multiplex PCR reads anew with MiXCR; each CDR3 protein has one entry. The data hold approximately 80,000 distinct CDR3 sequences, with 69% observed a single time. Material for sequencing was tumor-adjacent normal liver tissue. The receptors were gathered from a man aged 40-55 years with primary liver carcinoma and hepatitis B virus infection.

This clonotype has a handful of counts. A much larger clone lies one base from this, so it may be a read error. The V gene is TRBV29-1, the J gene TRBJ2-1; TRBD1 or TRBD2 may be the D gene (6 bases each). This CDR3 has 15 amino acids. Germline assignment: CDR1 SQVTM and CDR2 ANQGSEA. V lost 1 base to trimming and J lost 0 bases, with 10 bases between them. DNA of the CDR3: TGCAGCGTTGAAGCCGGGGGCAGCTCCTACAATGAGCAGTTCTTC. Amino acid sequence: CSVEAGGSSYNEQFF.

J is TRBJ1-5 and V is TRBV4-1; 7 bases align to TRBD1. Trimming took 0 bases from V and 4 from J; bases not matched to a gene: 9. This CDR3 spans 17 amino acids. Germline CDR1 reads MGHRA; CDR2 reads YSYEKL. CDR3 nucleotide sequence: TGCGCCAGCAGCCAAGATTCGGTCGCAGGGGGGAATCAGCCCCAGCATTTT. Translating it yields CASSQDSVAGGNQPQHF.

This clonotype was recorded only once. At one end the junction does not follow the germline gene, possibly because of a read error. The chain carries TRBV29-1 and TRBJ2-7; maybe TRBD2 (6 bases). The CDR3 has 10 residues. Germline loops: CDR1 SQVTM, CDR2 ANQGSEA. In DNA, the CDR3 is TGCAGCGTTGAGGGGGGTGAGCGGCACTTC. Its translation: CSVEGGERHF.

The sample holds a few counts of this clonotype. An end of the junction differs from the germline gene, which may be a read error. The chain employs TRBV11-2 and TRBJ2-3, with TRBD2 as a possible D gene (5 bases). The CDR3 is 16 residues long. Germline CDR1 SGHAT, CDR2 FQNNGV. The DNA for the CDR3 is TGTGTCAGCGGCCGACAACCCATCAACCCCACAGATACGCAGTATTTT. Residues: CVSGRQPINPTDTQYF. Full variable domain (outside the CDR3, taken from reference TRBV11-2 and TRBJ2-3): EAGVAQSPRYKIIEKRQSVAFWCNPISGHATLYWYQQILGQGPKLLIQFQNNGVVDDSQLPKDRFSAERLKGVDSTLKIQPAKLEDSAVYLCVSGRQPINPTDTQYFGPGTRLTVL.

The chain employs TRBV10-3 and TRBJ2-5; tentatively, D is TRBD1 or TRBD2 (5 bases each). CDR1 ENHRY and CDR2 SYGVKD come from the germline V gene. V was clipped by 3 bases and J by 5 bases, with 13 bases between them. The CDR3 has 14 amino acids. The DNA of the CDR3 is TGTGCCATCAGTGAAGGGCTAGCAGGGGAGACCCAGTACTTC. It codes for CAISEGLAGETQYF.

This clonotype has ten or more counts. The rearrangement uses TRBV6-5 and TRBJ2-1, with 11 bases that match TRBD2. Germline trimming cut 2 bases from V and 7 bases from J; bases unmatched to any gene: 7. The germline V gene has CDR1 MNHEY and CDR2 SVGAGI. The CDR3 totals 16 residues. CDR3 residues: CASSYGGTSGTNEQFF. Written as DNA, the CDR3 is TGTGCCAGCAGTTACGGTGGGACTAGCGGAACAAATGAGCAGTTCTTC.

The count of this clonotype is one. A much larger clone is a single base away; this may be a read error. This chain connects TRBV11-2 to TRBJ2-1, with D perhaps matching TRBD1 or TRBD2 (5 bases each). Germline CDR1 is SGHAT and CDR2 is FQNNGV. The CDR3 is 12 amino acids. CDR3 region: CAISLGVREQLF. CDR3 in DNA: TGTGCCATCAGCTTGGGGGTACGTGAGCAGTTATTC.

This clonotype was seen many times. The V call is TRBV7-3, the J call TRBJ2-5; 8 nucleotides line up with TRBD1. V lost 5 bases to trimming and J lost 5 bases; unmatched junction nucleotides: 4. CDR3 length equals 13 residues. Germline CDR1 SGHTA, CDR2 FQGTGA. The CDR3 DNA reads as TGTGCCAGCAGCAGAAACAGGGGGGAGACCCAGTACTTC. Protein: CASSRNRGETQYF. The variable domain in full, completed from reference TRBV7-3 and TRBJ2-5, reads GAGVSQTPSNKVTEKGKYVELRCDPISGHTALYWYRQSLGQGPEFLIYFQGTGAADDSGLPNDRFFAVRPEGSVSTLKIQRTERGDSAVYLCASSRNRGETQYFGPGTRLLVL.

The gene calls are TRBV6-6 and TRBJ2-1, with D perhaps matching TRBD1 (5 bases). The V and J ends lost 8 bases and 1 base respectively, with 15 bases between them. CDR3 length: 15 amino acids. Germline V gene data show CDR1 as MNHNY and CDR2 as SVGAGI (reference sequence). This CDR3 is CASGEGHSSYNEQFF. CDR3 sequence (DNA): TGTGCCAGCGGGGAAGGACACTCTTCCTACAATGAGCAGTTCTTC.